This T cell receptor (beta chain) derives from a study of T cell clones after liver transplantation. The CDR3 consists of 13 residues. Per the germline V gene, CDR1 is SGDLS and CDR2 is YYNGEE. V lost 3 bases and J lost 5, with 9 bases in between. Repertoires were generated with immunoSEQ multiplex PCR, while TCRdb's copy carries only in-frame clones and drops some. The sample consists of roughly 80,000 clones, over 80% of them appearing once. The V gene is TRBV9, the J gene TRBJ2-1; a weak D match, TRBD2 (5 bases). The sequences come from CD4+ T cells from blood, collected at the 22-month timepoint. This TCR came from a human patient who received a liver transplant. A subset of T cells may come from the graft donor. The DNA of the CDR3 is TGTGCCAGCAGCGCCGGACTTAACAATGAGCAGTTCTTC. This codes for CASSAGLNNEQFF. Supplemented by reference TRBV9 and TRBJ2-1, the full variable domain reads DSGVTQTPKHLITATGQRVTLRCSPRSGDLSVYWYQQSLDQGLQFLIQYYNGEERAKGNILERFSAQQFPDLHSELNLSSLELGDSALYFCASSAGLNNEQFFGPGTRLTVL.